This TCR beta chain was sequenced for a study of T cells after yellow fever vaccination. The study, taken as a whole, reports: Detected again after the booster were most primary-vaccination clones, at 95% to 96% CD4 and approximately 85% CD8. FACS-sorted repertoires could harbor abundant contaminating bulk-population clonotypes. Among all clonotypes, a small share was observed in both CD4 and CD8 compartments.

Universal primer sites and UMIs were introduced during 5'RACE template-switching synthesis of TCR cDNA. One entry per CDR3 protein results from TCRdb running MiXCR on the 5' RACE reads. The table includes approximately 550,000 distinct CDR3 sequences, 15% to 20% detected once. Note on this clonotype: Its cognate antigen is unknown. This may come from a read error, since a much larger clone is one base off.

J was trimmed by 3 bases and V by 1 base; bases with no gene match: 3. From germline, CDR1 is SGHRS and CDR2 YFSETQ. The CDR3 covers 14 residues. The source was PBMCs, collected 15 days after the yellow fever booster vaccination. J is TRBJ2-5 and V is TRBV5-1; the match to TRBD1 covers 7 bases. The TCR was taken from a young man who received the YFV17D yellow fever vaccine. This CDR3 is CASSLQGQKETQYF. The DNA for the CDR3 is TGCGCCAGCAGCTTGCAGGGACAGAAAGAGACCCAGTACTTC.